The rows below give T cell receptor beta chains drawn from one sample of a study of cytomegalovirus exposure and HLA in healthy donors. Produced via immunoSEQ multiplex PCR; TCRdb's table is partial and in-frame only. The data show some 120,000 clones, over 15% seen once. The sequenced material came from PBMCs. These receptors were taken from a female donor in good health and CMV-seropositive. CDR3s leave out the opening cysteine and the closing phenylalanine or tryptophan.

ASRATRNEQF,TRBV2
ASSVGRLPNTEAF,TRBV9
ASSFFVFQGLETQY,TRBV28
ASSFPGTNEKLF,TRBV5-1
ASSLSGGRTGELF,TRBV18
ASSLASGLVYEQY,TRBV5-1
ASSRQKNQPQH,TRBV19
ASRSGSNNEQY,TRBV27
ASSLWGRQGVTEAF,TRBV28
ASSLGTSGGILETQY,TRBV5-4
ASSENRGPSQPQH,TRBV7-8
ASRSTGAINQPQH,TRBV2
AWSSTGSNQPQH,TRBV30
ASSLDYGGFGELF,TRBV5-1
ATSTRVLTGKDTQY,TRBV15
ASSRDRNEKLF,TRBV2
ASRLTGHTEAF,TRBV6-6
ASSQARDTMNTEAF,TRBV4-2
SVQNREFGTDTQY,TRBV29-1
ASNIRTGGYEQY,TRBV6-1